A selection of T cell receptor beta chains follows, all from one sample in a study of T cell responses to AZD1222 COVID-19 vaccine. Profiled with immunoSEQ multiplex PCR; TCRdb holds only in-frame clones, not every one. The table has about 160,000 clones, about 91% seen once; the top ten hold roughly 3.8%. Sequenced here: peripheral blood, sampled 28 days after the second AZD1222 dose. The source is an adult who received the AZD1222 COVID-19 vaccine. CDR3s include the opening cysteine and the closing phenylalanine or tryptophan. Fields, in order: clone size, D gene, V gene, J gene, CDR3 protein, CDR3 DNA. D genes are given only for firm matches. Not all rows give a size; the values are once, few, many and, for expanded clones, a class.

clone_size: NA; d_call: NA; v_call: TRBV19; j_call: TRBJ1-6; cdr3_aa: CASSIKGNSPLHF; cdr3_nt: TGTGCCAGTAGTATTAAAGGGAATTCACCCCTCCACTTT
clone_size: NA; d_call: NA; v_call: TRBV5-4; j_call: TRBJ1-1; cdr3_aa: CASSPGWATEAFF; cdr3_nt: TGTGCCAGCAGCCCAGGATGGGCCACTGAAGCTTTCTTT
clone_size: NA; d_call: NA; v_call: TRBV9; j_call: TRBJ1-1; cdr3_aa: CASSVAGQGNTEAFF; cdr3_nt: TGTGCCAGCAGCGTAGCCGGGCAGGGAAACACTGAAGCTTTCTTT
clone_size: NA; d_call: TRBD1; v_call: TRBV19; j_call: TRBJ1-6; cdr3_aa: CASKYRGQGNSPLHF; cdr3_nt: TGTGCCAGTAAATACAGGGGGCAGGGTAATTCACCCCTCCACTTT
clone_size: once; d_call: NA; v_call: TRBV6-4; j_call: TRBJ2-3; cdr3_aa: CARPNFVDTQYF; cdr3_nt: TGTGCCAGACCCAATTTCGTTGATACGCAGTATTTT
clone_size: NA; d_call: TRBD2; v_call: TRBV11-2; j_call: TRBJ2-5; cdr3_aa: CASSFWSSGRAWEETQYF; cdr3_nt: TGTGCCAGCAGCTTTTGGAGTAGCGGGAGGGCCTGGGAAGAGACCCAGTACTTC
clone_size: NA; d_call: TRBD1; v_call: TRBV6-1; j_call: TRBJ1-2; cdr3_aa: CASSERLQGGYGYTF; cdr3_nt: TGTGCCAGCAGTGAACGATTACAGGGGGGCTATGGCTACACCTTC
clone_size: NA; d_call: NA; v_call: TRBV10-3; j_call: TRBJ1-1; cdr3_aa: CAHSKHGAGTEAFF; cdr3_nt: TGTGCCCATTCTAAACACGGGGCAGGAACTGAAGCTTTCTTT
clone_size: NA; d_call: NA; v_call: TRBV19; j_call: TRBJ2-7; cdr3_aa: CASSIGNGIGDEQYF; cdr3_nt: TGTGCCAGTAGTATAGGAAACGGGATAGGCGACGAGCAGTACTTC
clone_size: few; d_call: NA; v_call: TRBV3-1/TRBV3-2; j_call: TRBJ1-3; cdr3_aa: CASSQDVGRREGNTIYF; cdr3_nt: TGTGCCAGCAGCCAAGACGTAGGGCGCAGGGAGGGAAACACCATATATTTT
clone_size: NA; d_call: NA; v_call: TRBV12-5; j_call: TRBJ2-1; cdr3_aa: CASGLLSEQFF; cdr3_nt: TGTGCTAGTGGTTTGCTATCTGAGCAGTTCTTC
clone_size: NA; d_call: TRBD2; v_call: TRBV24-1; j_call: TRBJ2-1; cdr3_aa: CATSDPSGGPNNEQFF; cdr3_nt: TGTGCCACCAGTGATCCTAGCGGGGGCCCGAACAATGAGCAGTTCTTC
clone_size: NA; d_call: TRBD1; v_call: TRBV14; j_call: TRBJ1-5; cdr3_aa: CASSKGQGAGQPQHF; cdr3_nt: TGTGCCAGCAGCAAGGGACAGGGAGCTGGTCAGCCCCAGCATTTT
clone_size: NA; d_call: NA; v_call: TRBV20-1; j_call: TRBJ2-7; cdr3_aa: CSATGALEQYF; cdr3_nt: TGCAGTGCTACGGGAGCCCTCGAGCAGTACTTC
clone_size: NA; d_call: TRBD2; v_call: TRBV7-6; j_call: TRBJ2-1; cdr3_aa: CASSLVAGGGNEQFF; cdr3_nt: TGTGCCAGCAGCTTAGTAGCGGGAGGAGGCAATGAGCAGTTCTTC
clone_size: NA; d_call: NA; v_call: TRBV18; j_call: TRBJ2-5; cdr3_aa: CASSPRLGPGETQYF; cdr3_nt: TGTGCCAGCTCACCAAGACTGGGGCCCGGGGAGACCCAGTACTTC
clone_size: NA; d_call: TRBD1; v_call: TRBV4-1; j_call: TRBJ1-5; cdr3_aa: CASSQDDRGSQPQHF; cdr3_nt: TGCGCCAGCAGCCAAGATGACAGGGGGAGTCAGCCCCAGCATTTT
clone_size: NA; d_call: NA; v_call: TRBV12-3/TRBV12-4; j_call: TRBJ2-1; cdr3_aa: CASSLIGYNEQFF; cdr3_nt: TGTGCCAGCAGTTTGATCGGTTACAATGAGCAGTTCTTC
clone_size: NA; d_call: TRBD1; v_call: TRBV4-3; j_call: TRBJ2-6; cdr3_aa: CASSRASRDSLSGANVLTF; cdr3_nt: TGCGCCAGCAGCCGAGCTTCCCGGGACAGCCTCTCTGGGGCCAACGTCCTGACTTTC
clone_size: NA; d_call: NA; v_call: TRBV30; j_call: TRBJ1-2; cdr3_aa: CAWSVLGGSGGYTF; cdr3_nt: TGTGCCTGGAGTGTACTCGGGGGATCGGGCGGCTACACCTTC
clone_size: NA; d_call: TRBD1; v_call: TRBV7-8; j_call: TRBJ1-1; cdr3_aa: CASSFGWDSVNTEAFF; cdr3_nt: TGTGCCAGCAGCTTCGGGTGGGACAGCGTAAACACTGAAGCTTTCTTT
clone_size: NA; d_call: TRBD1; v_call: TRBV9; j_call: TRBJ1-3; cdr3_aa: CASSGQGAVRSEAIYF; cdr3_nt: TGTGCCAGCAGCGGACAGGGCGCCGTGCGTAGTGAGGCCATATATTTT
clone_size: NA; d_call: NA; v_call: TRBV6-1; j_call: TRBJ1-2; cdr3_aa: CASSEIEGWGYTF; cdr3_nt: TGTGCCAGCAGTGAAATAGAGGGGTGGGGCTACACCTTC
clone_size: NA; d_call: NA; v_call: TRBV7-9; j_call: TRBJ2-1; cdr3_aa: CASRPGPNVAFF; cdr3_nt: TGTGCCAGCAGGCCCGGTCCGAATGTCGCGTTCTTC
clone_size: NA; d_call: NA; v_call: TRBV3-1/TRBV3-2; j_call: TRBJ1-2; cdr3_aa: CASSQEVPGNYGYTF; cdr3_nt: TGTGCCAGCAGCCAAGAGGTCCCGGGGAACTATGGCTACACCTTC
clone_size: few; d_call: NA; v_call: TRBV7-9; j_call: TRBJ2-3; cdr3_aa: CASSLALQPTDTQYF; cdr3_nt: TGTGCCAGCAGCTTAGCGCTCCAGCCCACAGATACGCAGTATTTT
clone_size: NA; d_call: NA; v_call: TRBV7-9; j_call: TRBJ2-5; cdr3_aa: CASSGETQYF; cdr3_nt: TGTGCCAGCTCCGGGGAGACCCAGTACTTC
clone_size: NA; d_call: NA; v_call: TRBV18; j_call: TRBJ1-1; cdr3_aa: CASSQEAGRRNTEAFF; cdr3_nt: TGTGCCAGCTCACAAGAAGCCGGGAGGAGGAACACTGAAGCTTTCTTT
clone_size: NA; d_call: TRBD1; v_call: TRBV7-9; j_call: TRBJ1-1; cdr3_aa: CASSQHGTGGDTETFF; cdr3_nt: TGTGCCAGCAGCCAACATGGGACAGGGGGAGACACTGAAACTTTCTTT
clone_size: NA; d_call: NA; v_call: TRBV4-1; j_call: TRBJ1-1; cdr3_aa: CASSQVGGVGLTEAFF; cdr3_nt: TGCGCCAGCAGCCAAGTGGGGGGAGTAGGACTCACTGAAGCTTTCTTT
clone_size: NA; d_call: NA; v_call: TRBV4-1; j_call: TRBJ1-4; cdr3_aa: CASNPRAGTNEKLFF; cdr3_nt: TGCGCCAGCAACCCGAGGGCAGGGACTAATGAAAAACTGTTTTTT
clone_size: NA; d_call: TRBD2; v_call: TRBV11-3; j_call: TRBJ2-7; cdr3_aa: CASSIPTSGNYEQYF; cdr3_nt: TGTGCCAGCAGCATCCCGACTAGCGGGAATTACGAGCAGTACTTC
clone_size: NA; d_call: TRBD2; v_call: TRBV5-6; j_call: TRBJ2-3; cdr3_aa: CASSLFRREGRHADTQYF; cdr3_nt: TGTGCCAGCAGCTTGTTTCGGCGGGAGGGCCGTCACGCAGATACGCAGTATTTT
clone_size: NA; d_call: TRBD2; v_call: TRBV3-1/TRBV3-2; j_call: TRBJ2-7; cdr3_aa: CASSPRLAPNYEQYF; cdr3_nt: TGTGCCAGCAGCCCCCGACTAGCCCCGAACTACGAGCAGTACTTC
clone_size: NA; d_call: NA; v_call: TRBV7-9; j_call: TRBJ2-7; cdr3_aa: CASSPSYEQYF; cdr3_nt: TGTGCCAGCAGCCCGTCCTACGAGCAGTACTTC
clone_size: NA; d_call: NA; v_call: TRBV7-2; j_call: TRBJ2-2; cdr3_aa: CASSSTANTGELFF; cdr3_nt: TGTGCCAGCAGCTCAACTGCGAACACCGGGGAGCTGTTTTTT
clone_size: NA; d_call: TRBD1; v_call: TRBV3-1/TRBV3-2; j_call: TRBJ1-1; cdr3_aa: CASSRDRGSEAFF; cdr3_nt: TGTGCCAGCAGCCGCGACAGGGGCTCTGAAGCTTTCTTT
clone_size: NA; d_call: TRBD1; v_call: TRBV7-9; j_call: TRBJ1-4; cdr3_aa: CASTEGQDKLFF; cdr3_nt: TGTGCCAGCACCGAGGGACAGGACAAACTGTTTTTT
clone_size: NA; d_call: TRBD1; v_call: TRBV7-2; j_call: TRBJ2-2; cdr3_aa: CASSASGTGATGELFF; cdr3_nt: TGTGCCAGCAGCGCCTCCGGGACAGGGGCCACCGGGGAGCTGTTTTTT
clone_size: NA; d_call: TRBD1; v_call: TRBV7-8; j_call: TRBJ1-2; cdr3_aa: CASSRGGTGDYGYTF; cdr3_nt: TGTGCCAGCAGCCGAGGGGGAACAGGGGACTATGGCTACACCTTC
clone_size: NA; d_call: TRBD1; v_call: TRBV13; j_call: TRBJ1-2; cdr3_aa: CASSPSRGQGIYGYTF; cdr3_nt: TGTGCCAGCAGCCCTAGCCGGGGACAGGGAATCTATGGCTACACCTTC
clone_size: once; d_call: TRBD1; v_call: TRBV29-1; j_call: TRBJ1-2; cdr3_aa: CSVEEGARDYGYTF; cdr3_nt: TGCAGCGTTGAGGAGGGGGCGAGAGACTATGGCTACACCTTC
clone_size: NA; d_call: NA; v_call: TRBV5-8; j_call: TRBJ2-1; cdr3_aa: CASSLVRDLTSYNEQFF; cdr3_nt: TGTGCCAGCAGCTTGGTGCGGGACCTGACCTCCTACAATGAGCAGTTCTTC
clone_size: NA; d_call: TRBD2; v_call: TRBV29-1; j_call: TRBJ2-5; cdr3_aa: CSVDGYSGRRETQYF; cdr3_nt: TGCAGCGTTGACGGGTATAGCGGGAGGAGGGAGACCCAGTACTTC
clone_size: NA; d_call: TRBD1; v_call: TRBV27; j_call: TRBJ2-5; cdr3_aa: CASSLGDRGSETQYF; cdr3_nt: TGTGCCAGCAGTTTAGGGGACAGGGGTTCGGAGACCCAGTACTTC
clone_size: NA; d_call: NA; v_call: TRBV3-1/TRBV3-2; j_call: TRBJ1-1; cdr3_aa: CASSQGGFTEAFF; cdr3_nt: TGTGCCAGCAGCCAAGGGGGTTTCACTGAAGCTTTCTTT
clone_size: NA; d_call: NA; v_call: TRBV21-1; j_call: TRBJ1-5; cdr3_aa: CASSKGSWGVSNQPQHF; cdr3_nt: TGTGCCAGCAGCAAAGGCTCGTGGGGAGTTAGCAATCAGCCCCAGCATTTT
clone_size: NA; d_call: NA; v_call: TRBV24-1; j_call: TRBJ2-3; cdr3_aa: CATSDMGRHSSTDTQYF; cdr3_nt: TGTGCCACCAGTGATATGGGCCGCCACTCTAGCACAGATACGCAGTATTTT
clone_size: NA; d_call: NA; v_call: TRBV12-3/TRBV12-4; j_call: TRBJ1-1; cdr3_aa: CALGRDYGEAFF; cdr3_nt: TGTGCCCTGGGCAGGGATTATGGTGAAGCTTTCTTT
clone_size: NA; d_call: NA; v_call: TRBV5-6; j_call: TRBJ1-4; cdr3_aa: CASSLRGRINEKLFF; cdr3_nt: TGTGCCAGCAGCTTGCGGGGACGGATAAATGAAAAACTGTTTTTT
clone_size: NA; d_call: NA; v_call: TRBV11-3; j_call: TRBJ2-3; cdr3_aa: CASSHRAPGLQRADTQYF; cdr3_nt: TGTGCCAGCAGCCACCGTGCCCCGGGACTCCAAAGGGCAGATACGCAGTATTTT
clone_size: NA; d_call: NA; v_call: TRBV6-4; j_call: TRBJ2-2; cdr3_aa: CASGSGAGVTGELFF; cdr3_nt: TGTGCCAGCGGTTCAGGGGCAGGGGTGACCGGGGAGCTGTTTTTT
clone_size: NA; d_call: NA; v_call: TRBV24-1; j_call: TRBJ1-5; cdr3_aa: CATRGIRRDQAQHF; cdr3_nt: TGTGCCACCAGAGGTATTAGGCGCGATCAGGCCCAGCATTTT
clone_size: NA; d_call: NA; v_call: TRBV27; j_call: TRBJ1-1; cdr3_aa: CASSLIVETGAEAFF; cdr3_nt: TGTGCCAGCAGTTTAATTGTAGAGACAGGCGCTGAAGCTTTCTTT
clone_size: NA; d_call: TRBD2; v_call: TRBV7-2; j_call: TRBJ2-5; cdr3_aa: CASSLAPSGGQETQYF; cdr3_nt: TGTGCCAGCAGCTTAGCGCCTAGCGGGGGGCAAGAGACCCAGTACTTC